The T cell receptor beta chain described here comes from a study of shared clonotypes between healthy human individuals. In the study overall: Every donor yielded three CD4 naive, three CD4 memory, two CD8 naive and one CD8 memory plate.

Notes on the study in general: Researchers sampled only blood; tissue repertoires likely differ.

V gave up 3 bases and J gave up 5 bases, with 8 bases separating them. The germline gives CDR1 LNHDA, CDR2 SQIVND (reference sequence). CDR3 length equals 14 residues. Remarks on this clone: Its matching antigen is unknown.

The table came from immunoSEQ multiplex PCR; TCRdb's copy has only in-frame clones and leaves some out. The sample yields more than 2 million clones, 95% seen once. The source is a man between 18 and 29 years old in good health. The chain recombines TRBV19 with TRBJ1-6, with TRBD1 as a possible D gene (6 bases). What was sequenced was naive CD4+ T cells sorted from blood. The subset here: CD45RA+ positively selected. The CDR3 region is CASSIQGNNSPLHF. The DNA of the CDR3 is TGTGCCAGTAGTATCCAGGGGAATAATTCACCCCTCCACTTT.